The T cell receptor (beta chain) under discussion was sequenced for a study of blood T cell repertoires in COVID-19. Overall study context: Samples representing acute and convalescent COVID-19 were sourced from the United States, Italy and Spain.

Data came from immunoSEQ multiplex PCR; TCRdb stores just in-frame clones and leaves some out. The sample carries under 300,000 clones, nearly 90% recorded once. This CDR3 is built from 13 residues. Germline V gene lookup returns CDR1 SGHAT and CDR2 FQNNGV. V was shortened by 4 bases and J by 4 bases, with 10 bases between the two germline ends. This chain joins TRBV11-2 and TRBJ1-2; tentative D call: TRBD1 (5 bases). The sample consisted of peripheral blood. The source of this sequence is a woman in her thirties with acute or convalescent COVID-19. The CDR3 reads CASSSGRVYGYTF. DNA of the CDR3: TGTGCCAGCAGCTCAGGGAGGGTCTATGGCTACACCTTC.